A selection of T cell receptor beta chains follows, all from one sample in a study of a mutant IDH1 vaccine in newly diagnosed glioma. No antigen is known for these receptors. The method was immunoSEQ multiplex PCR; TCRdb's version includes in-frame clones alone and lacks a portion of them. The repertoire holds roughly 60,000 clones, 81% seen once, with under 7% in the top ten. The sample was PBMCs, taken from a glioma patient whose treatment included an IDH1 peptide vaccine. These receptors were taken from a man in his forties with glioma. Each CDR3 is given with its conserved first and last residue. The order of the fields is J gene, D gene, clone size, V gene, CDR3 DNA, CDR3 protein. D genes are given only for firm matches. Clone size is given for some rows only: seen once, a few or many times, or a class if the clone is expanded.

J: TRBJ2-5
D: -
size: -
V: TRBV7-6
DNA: TGTGCCAGCAGCATGAAGGGGGTGGAGACCCAGTACTTC
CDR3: CASSMKGVETQYF

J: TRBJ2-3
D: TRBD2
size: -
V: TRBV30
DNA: TGTGCCTGGGGACTAGCGGGAGGGAGCACAGATACGCAGTATTTT
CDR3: CAWGLAGGSTDTQYF

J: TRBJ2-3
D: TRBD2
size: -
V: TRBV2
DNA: TGTGCCAGCATAGGGACTAGCGGGGCCACAGATACGCAGTATTTT
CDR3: CASIGTSGATDTQYF

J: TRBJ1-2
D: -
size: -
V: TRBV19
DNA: TGTGCCAGTAGTATCGGGCAGTTCGGCTACACCTTC
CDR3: CASSIGQFGYTF

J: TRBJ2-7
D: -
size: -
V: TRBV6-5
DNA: TGTGCCAGCAGTTTAGGGGGGTACGAGCAGTACTTC
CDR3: CASSLGGYEQYF

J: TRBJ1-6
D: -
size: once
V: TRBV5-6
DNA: TGTGCCAGCAGCTTGGGTGGGGCGAGCTCCTATAATTCACCCCTCCACTTT
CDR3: CASSLGGASSYNSPLHF

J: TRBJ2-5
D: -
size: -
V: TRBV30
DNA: TGTGCCTGGAGTCTCGGTTTGGGGCCCCGGGGCTCCCAGTACTTC
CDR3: CAWSLGLGPRGSQYF

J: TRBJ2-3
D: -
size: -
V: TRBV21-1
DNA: TGTGCCAGCAGCCCGATGGAGGGCGGGAGGAGCACAGATACGCAGTATTTT
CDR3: CASSPMEGGRSTDTQYF

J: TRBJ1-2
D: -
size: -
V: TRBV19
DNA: TGTGCCAGTAGTACTCGACCGAACTATGGCTACACCTTC
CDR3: CASSTRPNYGYTF

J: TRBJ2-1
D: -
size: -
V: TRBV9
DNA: TGTGCCAGCAGCGTAGCACGGGGGAGCTCCTACAATGAGCAGTTCTTC
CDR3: CASSVARGSSYNEQFF

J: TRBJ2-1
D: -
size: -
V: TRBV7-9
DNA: TGTGCCAGCAACCCTTTCGGGCAGGGTGGGGACAATGAGCAGTTCTTC
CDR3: CASNPFGQGGDNEQFF

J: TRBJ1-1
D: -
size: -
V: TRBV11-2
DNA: TGTGCCAGCAGACAGACGGGCGACACTGAAGCTTTCTTT
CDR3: CASRQTGDTEAFF

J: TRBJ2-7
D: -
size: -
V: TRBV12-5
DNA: TGTGCTAGTGGACCAGACAGCCCCTACGAGCAGTACTTC
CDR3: CASGPDSPYEQYF

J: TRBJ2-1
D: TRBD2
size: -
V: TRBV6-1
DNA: TGTGCCAGCAGTGGCTATGGACTAGCGGGAGAGGATGAGCAGTTCTTC
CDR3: CASSGYGLAGEDEQFF

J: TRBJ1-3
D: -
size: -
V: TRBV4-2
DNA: TGTGCCAGCAGCCAAAGGACGTTGGGTGGTCGGTCTGGAAACACCATATATTTT
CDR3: CASSQRTLGGRSGNTIYF

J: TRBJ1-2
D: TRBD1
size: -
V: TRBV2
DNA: TGTGCCAGCAGTGCCGACAGGGGGCTTGGCTACACCTTC
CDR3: CASSADRGLGYTF

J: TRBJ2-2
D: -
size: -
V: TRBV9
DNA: TGTGCCAGCAGTCGATCCAGGGTCGCCGGGGAGCTGTTTTTT
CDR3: CASSRSRVAGELFF

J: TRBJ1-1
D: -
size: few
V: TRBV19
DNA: TGTGCCAGTAGTATACCAGGGGTCACTGAAGCTTTCTTT
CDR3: CASSIPGVTEAFF

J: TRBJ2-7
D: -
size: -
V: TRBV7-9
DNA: TGTGCCAGCAGCTCAGACGGCTACGAGCAGTACTTC
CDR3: CASSSDGYEQYF

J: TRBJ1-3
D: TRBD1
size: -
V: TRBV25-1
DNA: TGTGCCAGCAGTGCAGGGGGCGCTTATGGAAACACCATATATTTT
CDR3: CASSAGGAYGNTIYF

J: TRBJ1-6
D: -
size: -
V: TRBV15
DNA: TGTGCCACCAGCAGAGATCGGTCCCGAGGACGCGGCTCACCCCTCCACTTT
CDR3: CATSRDRSRGRGSPLHF

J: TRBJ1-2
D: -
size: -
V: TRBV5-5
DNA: TGTGCCAGCAGCCCCCGGGGCAACGGTTATGGCTACACCTTC
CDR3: CASSPRGNGYGYTF

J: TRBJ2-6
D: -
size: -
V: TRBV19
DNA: TGTGCCAGTAGGTTCGGGACCGACTCTGGGGCCAACGTCCTGACTTTC
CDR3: CASRFGTDSGANVLTF

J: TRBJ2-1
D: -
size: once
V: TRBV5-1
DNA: TGCGCCAGCAGCTTGATGGTTGGAAGTGAGCAGTTCTTC
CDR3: CASSLMVGSEQFF

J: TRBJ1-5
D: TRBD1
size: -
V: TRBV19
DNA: TGTGCCAGTAGTGGGACAGGGACCCAGCCCCAGCATTTT
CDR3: CASSGTGTQPQHF

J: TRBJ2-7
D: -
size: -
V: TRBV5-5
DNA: TGTGCCAGCAGCTTTTGGGACTTTACCTACGAGCAGTACTTC
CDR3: CASSFWDFTYEQYF

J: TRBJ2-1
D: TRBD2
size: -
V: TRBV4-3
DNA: TGCGCCAGCAGCCCGGGACTAGCCGCTTACAATGAGCAGTTCTTC
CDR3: CASSPGLAAYNEQFF

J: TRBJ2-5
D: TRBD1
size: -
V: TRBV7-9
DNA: TGTGCCAGCAGCAACAGGGGACGAGAGACCCAGTACTTC
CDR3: CASSNRGRETQYF

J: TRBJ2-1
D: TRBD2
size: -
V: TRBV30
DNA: TGTGCCTGCTCCGGGACTAGCGGGACCCTTAATGAGCAGTTCTTC
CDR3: CACSGTSGTLNEQFF

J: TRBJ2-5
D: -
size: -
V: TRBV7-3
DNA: TGTGCCAGCAGCTTAGGGCCGGGGGAGACCCAGTACTTC
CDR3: CASSLGPGETQYF

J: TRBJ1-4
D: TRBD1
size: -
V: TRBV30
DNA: TGTGCCGGCGCGCTCAAGGGACAGACTTATGAAAAACTGTTTTTT
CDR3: CAGALKGQTYEKLFF

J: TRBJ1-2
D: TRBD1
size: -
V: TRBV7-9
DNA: TGTGCCAGCAGCGGGGACAGCTACTATGGCTACACCTTC
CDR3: CASSGDSYYGYTF

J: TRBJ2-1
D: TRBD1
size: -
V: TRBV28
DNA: TGTGCCAGCAGTCTTGGACAGGTCCACAATGAGCAGTTCTTC
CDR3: CASSLGQVHNEQFF

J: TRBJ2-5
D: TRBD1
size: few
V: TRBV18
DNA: TGTGCCAGCTCACCTACGACAGGGTCCGAAGAGACCCAGTACTTC
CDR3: CASSPTTGSEETQYF

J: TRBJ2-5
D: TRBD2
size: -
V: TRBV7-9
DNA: TGTGCCAGCAGCCTACACCGCGATCCGGGGGGGCTAGAGACCCAGTACTTC
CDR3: CASSLHRDPGGLETQYF

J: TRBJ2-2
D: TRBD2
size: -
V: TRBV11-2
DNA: TGTGCCAGCAGCTTCATAGCGGGGGGGTCCACCGGGGAGCTGTTTTTT
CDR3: CASSFIAGGSTGELFF

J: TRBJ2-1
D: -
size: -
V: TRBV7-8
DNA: TGTGCCAGCAGCTTGACCCGCGGGCCGTCTGCCTACAATGAGCAGTTCTTC
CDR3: CASSLTRGPSAYNEQFF

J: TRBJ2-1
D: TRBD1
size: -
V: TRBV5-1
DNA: TGCGCCAGCAGCTTGGGGGACAGGGGTGATAACAATGAGCAGTTCTTC
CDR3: CASSLGDRGDNNEQFF

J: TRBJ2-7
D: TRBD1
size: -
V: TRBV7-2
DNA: TGTGCCAGCAGCCGACAGGGGGGACGCTACGAGCAGTACTTC
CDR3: CASSRQGGRYEQYF

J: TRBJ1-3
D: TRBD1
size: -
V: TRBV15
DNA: TGTGCCACCAGCAGGGACAGGGGCAATGCTGGAAACACCATATATTTT
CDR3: CATSRDRGNAGNTIYF

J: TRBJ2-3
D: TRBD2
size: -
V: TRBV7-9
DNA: TGTGCCAGCAGCCCCGGACTAGCGGATACAGATACGCAGTATTTT
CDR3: CASSPGLADTDTQYF

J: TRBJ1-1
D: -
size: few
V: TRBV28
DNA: TGTGCCAGCAGTTCCCTCGGATCCGAAGCTTTCTTT
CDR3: CASSSLGSEAFF

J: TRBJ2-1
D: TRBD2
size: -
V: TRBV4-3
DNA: TGCGCCAGCAGCCTGACTAGCGGGGACTACAATGAGCAGTTCTTC
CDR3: CASSLTSGDYNEQFF

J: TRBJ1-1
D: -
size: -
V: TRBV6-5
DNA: TGTGCCAGCAGTTCTCAGGGGAGAAACACTGAAGCTTTCTTT
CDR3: CASSSQGRNTEAFF

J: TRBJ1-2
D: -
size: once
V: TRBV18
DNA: TGTGCCAGCTCACCAAGGCCGGGTTGGACTACGCATGGCTACACCTTC
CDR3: CASSPRPGWTTHGYTF

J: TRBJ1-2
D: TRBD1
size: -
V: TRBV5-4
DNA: TGTGCCAGCAGCTTGGAAGGCAGGGGGAACTATGGCTACACCTTC
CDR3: CASSLEGRGNYGYTF

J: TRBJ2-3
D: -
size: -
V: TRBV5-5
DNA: TGTGCCAGCAGCTTGACTGTGGATACGCAGTATTTT
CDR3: CASSLTVDTQYF

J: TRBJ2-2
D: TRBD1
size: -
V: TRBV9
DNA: TGTGCCAGCAGAGCCCGACAGGGTGAGACCGGGGAGCTGTTTTTT
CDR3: CASRARQGETGELFF

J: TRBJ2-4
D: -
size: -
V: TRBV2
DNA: TGTGCCAGCAGTGATTCAGCACTAGCCAAAAACATTCAGTACTTC
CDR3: CASSDSALAKNIQYF